The subject of this entry is one TCR beta chain. This record comes from a study of regulatory T cells in long-lasting Graves disease. Stated time point: persistent/refractory GD, antithyroid drugs over 5 years with positive TRAb. The TCR library used RNA extracted from PBMCs. Arm-PCR with iRepertoire HTBI primers amplified the CDR3 regions for these TCR beta libraries. A single record per CDR3 protein comes from TCRdb applying MiXCR to the multiplex PCR reads. The table lists about 290,000 distinct CDR3 sequences, 20% to 25% of them singletons. Per the germline V gene, CDR1 is SEHNR and CDR2 is FQNEAQ (reference sequence). The ends were cut back, 3 bases at V and 4 bases at J, with 12 bases in the middle. The CDR3 sequence is 14 residues long.

This receptor was obtained from a female donor with Graves disease. V gene TRBV7-9 combines with J gene TRBJ1-1; D might be TRBD1 (6 bases). The sequencing here drew on peripheral blood mononuclear cells (PBMCs), taken when the disease was refractory, from a patient treated with antithyroid drugs. This CDR3 reads CASSFGGLGTEAFF. CDR3 nucleotides: TGTGCCAGCAGCTTTGGGGGGCTGGGCACTGAAGCTTTCTTT.